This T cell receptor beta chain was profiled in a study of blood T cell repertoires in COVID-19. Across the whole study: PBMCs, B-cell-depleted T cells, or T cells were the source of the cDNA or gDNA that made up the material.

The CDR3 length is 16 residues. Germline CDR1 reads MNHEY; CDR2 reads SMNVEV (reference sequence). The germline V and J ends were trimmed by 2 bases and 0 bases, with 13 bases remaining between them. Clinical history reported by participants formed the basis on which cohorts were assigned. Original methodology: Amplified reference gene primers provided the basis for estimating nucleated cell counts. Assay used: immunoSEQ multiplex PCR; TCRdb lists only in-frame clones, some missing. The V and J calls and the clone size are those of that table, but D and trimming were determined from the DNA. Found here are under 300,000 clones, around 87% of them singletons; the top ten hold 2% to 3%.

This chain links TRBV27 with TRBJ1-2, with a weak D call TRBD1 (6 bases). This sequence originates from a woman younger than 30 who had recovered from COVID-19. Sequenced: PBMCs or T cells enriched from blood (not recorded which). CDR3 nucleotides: TGTGCCAGCAGTTTAAGGGGGGGCAGAGCTAACTATGGCTACACCTTC. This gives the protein CASSLRGGRANYGYTF.